The clone carrying this T cell receptor beta chain was detected once. As yet, its antigen is unknown. The data stem from a study of T cell responses to AZD1222 COVID-19 vaccine. Overall study context: Analysis merged second doses at about 4 or about 12 weeks. Findings and caveats of the study: The span of vaccine-associated CD4 TCRs extended across spike, with dominance at 160-218 and 743-854. Baseline testing showed seropositivity in only five or six AZD1222 recipients.

V shed 6 bases and J shed 0 bases, with 12 bases lying between them. The CDR3 sequence is 14 residues long. The protocol was immunoSEQ multiplex PCR, while the TCRdb copy is restricted to in-frame clones and leaves out a portion. The table records more than 100,000 clones, roughly 90% of them present only once. The gene calls are TRBV23-1 and TRBJ2-7; D is uncertain. TRBV23-1 is noted as an ORF with a role that remains uncertain. The clonotype was recovered from an adult in good health. The material was peripheral blood, obtained on day 0 of AZD1222 vaccination. The CDR3 here is CASRATPLSYEQYF. In nucleotides, the CDR3 is TGCGCCAGCAGGGCAACACCCCTCTCCTACGAGCAGTACTTC.